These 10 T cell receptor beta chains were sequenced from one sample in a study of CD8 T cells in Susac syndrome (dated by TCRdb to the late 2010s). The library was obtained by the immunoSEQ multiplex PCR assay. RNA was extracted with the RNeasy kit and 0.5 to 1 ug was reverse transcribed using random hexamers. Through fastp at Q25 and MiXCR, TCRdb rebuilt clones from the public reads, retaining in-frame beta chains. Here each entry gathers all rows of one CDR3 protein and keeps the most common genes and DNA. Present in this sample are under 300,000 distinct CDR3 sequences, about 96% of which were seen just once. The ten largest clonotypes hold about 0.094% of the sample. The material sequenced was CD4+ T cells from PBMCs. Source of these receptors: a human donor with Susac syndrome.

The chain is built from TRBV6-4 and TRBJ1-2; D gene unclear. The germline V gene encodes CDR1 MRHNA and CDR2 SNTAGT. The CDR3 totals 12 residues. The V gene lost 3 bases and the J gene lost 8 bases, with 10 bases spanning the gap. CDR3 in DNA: TGTGCCAGCAGTGATTCCGACGTGGGCTACACCTTC. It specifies CASSDSDVGYTF.

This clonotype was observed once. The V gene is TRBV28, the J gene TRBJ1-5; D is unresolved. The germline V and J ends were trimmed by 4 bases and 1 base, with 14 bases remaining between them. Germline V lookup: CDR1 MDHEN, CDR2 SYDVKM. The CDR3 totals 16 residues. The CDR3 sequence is CASSWNSRGSNQPQHF. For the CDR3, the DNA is TGTGCCAGCAGTTGGAATTCCCGAGGGAGCAATCAGCCCCAGCATTTT.

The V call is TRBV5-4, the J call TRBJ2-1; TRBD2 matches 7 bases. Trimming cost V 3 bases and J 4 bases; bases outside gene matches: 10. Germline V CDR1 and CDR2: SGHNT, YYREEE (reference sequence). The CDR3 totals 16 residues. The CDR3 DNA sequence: TGTGCCAGCAGCTCGCCTCTAGCGGAGGCGTACAATGAGCAGTTCTTC. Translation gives CASSSPLAEAYNEQFF.

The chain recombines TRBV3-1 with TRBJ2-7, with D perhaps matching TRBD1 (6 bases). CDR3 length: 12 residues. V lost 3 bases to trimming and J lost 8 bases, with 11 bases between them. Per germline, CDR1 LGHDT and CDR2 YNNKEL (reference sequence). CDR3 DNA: TGTGCCAGCAGCCAGGGTACAGGGAAGCAGTACTTC. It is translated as CASSQGTGKQYF.

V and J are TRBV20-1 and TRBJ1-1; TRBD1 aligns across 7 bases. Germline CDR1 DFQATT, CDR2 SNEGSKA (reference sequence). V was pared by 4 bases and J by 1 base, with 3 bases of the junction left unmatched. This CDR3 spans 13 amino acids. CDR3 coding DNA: TGCAGTGCTACTAGGACAGGGAACACTGAAGCTTTCTTT. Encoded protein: CSATRTGNTEAFF.

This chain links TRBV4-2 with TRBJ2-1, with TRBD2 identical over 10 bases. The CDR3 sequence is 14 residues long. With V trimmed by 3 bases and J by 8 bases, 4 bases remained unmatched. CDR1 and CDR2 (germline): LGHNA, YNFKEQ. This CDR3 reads CASSQPGLAHEQFF. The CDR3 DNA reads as TGTGCCAGCAGCCAGCCGGGACTAGCGCATGAGCAGTTCTTC.

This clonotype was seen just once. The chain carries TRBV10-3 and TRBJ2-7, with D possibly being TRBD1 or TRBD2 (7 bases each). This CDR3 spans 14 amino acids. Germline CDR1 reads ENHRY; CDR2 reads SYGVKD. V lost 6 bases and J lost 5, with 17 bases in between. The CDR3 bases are TGTGCCATCAGCGAACAGGGGAGGGCGAACGAGCAGTACTTC. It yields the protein CAISEQGRANEQYF.

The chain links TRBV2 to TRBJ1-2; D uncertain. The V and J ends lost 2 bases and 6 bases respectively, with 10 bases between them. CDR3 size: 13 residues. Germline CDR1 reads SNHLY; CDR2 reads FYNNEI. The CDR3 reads CASSERAADGYTF. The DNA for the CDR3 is TGTGCCAGCAGTGAACGGGCGGCCGATGGCTACACCTTC.

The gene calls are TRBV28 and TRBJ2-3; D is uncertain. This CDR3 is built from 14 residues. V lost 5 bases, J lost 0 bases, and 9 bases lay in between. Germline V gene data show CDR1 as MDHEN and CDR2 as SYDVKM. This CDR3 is CASSPRLSTDTQYF. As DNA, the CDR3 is TGTGCCAGCAGTCCCCGACTCAGCACAGATACGCAGTATTTT. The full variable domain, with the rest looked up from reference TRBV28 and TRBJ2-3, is DVKVTQSSRYLVKRTGEKVFLECVQDMDHENMFWYRQDPGLGLRLIYFSYDVKMKEKGDIPEGYSVSREKKERFSLILESASTNQTSMYLCASSPRLSTDTQYFGPGTRLTVL.

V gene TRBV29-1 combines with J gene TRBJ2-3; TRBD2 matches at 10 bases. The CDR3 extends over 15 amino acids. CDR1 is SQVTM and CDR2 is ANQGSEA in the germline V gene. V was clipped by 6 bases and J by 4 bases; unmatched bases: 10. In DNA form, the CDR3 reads TGCAGCGTCTCCGGGACTAGCGAACGTCCAGATACGCAGTATTTT. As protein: CSVSGTSERPDTQYF.